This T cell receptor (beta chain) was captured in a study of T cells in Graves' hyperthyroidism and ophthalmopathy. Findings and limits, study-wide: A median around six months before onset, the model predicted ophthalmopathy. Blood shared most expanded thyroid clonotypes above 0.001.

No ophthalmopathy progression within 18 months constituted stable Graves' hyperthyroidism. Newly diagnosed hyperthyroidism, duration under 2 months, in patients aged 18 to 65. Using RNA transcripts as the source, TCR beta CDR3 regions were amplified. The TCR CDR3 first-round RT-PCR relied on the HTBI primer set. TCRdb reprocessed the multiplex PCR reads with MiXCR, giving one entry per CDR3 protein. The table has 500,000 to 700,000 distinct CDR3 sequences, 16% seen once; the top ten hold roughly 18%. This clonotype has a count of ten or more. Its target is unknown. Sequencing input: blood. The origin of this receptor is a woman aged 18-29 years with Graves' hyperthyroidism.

The CDR3 loop reads CASSESWGGAQYF. The CDR3 coding sequence is TGTGCCAGCAGCGAAAGTTGGGGGGGTGCGCAGTATTTT. The chain links TRBV7-8 to TRBJ2-3, with 7 bases that match TRBD2. The germline gives CDR1 SGHVS, CDR2 FQNEAQ. This CDR3 has 13 amino acids. Trimming took 5 bases from V and 10 from J; bases not matched to a gene: 9.